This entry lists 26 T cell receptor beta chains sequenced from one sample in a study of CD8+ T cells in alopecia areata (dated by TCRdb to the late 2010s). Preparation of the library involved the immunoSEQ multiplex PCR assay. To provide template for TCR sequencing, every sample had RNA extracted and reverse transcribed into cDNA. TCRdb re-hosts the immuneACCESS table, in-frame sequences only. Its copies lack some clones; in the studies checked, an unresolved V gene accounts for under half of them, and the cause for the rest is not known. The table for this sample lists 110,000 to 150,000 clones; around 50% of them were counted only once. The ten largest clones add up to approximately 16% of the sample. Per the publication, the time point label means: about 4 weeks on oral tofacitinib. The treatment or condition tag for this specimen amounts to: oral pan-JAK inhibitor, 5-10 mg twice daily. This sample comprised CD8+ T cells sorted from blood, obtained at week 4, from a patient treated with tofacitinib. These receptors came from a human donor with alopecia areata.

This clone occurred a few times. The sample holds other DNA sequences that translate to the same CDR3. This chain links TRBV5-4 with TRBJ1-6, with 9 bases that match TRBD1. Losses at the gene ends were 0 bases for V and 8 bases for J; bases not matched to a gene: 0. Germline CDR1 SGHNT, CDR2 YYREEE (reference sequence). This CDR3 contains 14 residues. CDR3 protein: CASSLGQGDSPLHF. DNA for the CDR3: TGTGCCAGCAGCTTGGGACAGGGGGATTCACCCCTCCACTTT. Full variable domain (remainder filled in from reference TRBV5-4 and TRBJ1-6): ETGVTQSPTHLIKTRGQQVTLRCSSQSGHNTVSWYQQALGQGPQFIFQYYREEENGRGNFPPRFSGLQFPNYSSELNVNALELDDSALYLCASSLGQGDSPLHFGNGTRLTVT.

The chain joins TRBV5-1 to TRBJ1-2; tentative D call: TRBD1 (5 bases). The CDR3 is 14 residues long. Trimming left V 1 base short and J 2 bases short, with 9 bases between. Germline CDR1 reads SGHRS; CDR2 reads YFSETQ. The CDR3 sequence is CASSLPGPNYGYTF. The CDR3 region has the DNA TGCGCCAGCAGCTTGCCGGGGCCCAACTATGGCTACACCTTC.

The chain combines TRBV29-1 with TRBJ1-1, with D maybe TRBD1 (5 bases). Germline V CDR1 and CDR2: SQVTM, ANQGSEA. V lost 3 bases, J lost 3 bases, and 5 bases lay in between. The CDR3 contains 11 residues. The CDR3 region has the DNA TGCAGCGTTGACAGGGACACTGAAGCTTTCTTT. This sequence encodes CSVDRDTEAFF.

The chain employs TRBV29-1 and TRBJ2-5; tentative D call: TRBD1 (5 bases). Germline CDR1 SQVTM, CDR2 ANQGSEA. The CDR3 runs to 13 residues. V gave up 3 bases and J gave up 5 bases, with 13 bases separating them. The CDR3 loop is CSVDQTEWETQYF. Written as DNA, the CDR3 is TGCAGCGTTGACCAGACAGAATGGGAGACCCAGTACTTC.

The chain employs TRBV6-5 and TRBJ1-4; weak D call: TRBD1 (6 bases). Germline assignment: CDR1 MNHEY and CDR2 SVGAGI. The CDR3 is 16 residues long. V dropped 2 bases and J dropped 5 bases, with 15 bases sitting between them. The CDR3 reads CASSYDMGDINEKLFF. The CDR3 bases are TGTGCCAGCAGTTACGACATGGGGGACATAAATGAAAAACTGTTTTTT.

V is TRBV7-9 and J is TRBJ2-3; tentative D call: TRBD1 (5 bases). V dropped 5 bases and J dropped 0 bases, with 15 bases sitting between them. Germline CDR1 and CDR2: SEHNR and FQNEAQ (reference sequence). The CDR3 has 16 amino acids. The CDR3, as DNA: TGTGCCAGCAGCCACATAAAAGGGGTGAGCACAGATACGCAGTATTTT. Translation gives CASSHIKGVSTDTQYF.

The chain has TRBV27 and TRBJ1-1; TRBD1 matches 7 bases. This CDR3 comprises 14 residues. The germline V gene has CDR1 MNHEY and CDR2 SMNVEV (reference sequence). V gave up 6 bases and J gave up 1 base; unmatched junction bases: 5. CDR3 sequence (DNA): TGTGCCAGCAGACCGACAGGGAGGAACACTGAAGCTTTCTTT. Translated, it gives CASRPTGRNTEAFF.

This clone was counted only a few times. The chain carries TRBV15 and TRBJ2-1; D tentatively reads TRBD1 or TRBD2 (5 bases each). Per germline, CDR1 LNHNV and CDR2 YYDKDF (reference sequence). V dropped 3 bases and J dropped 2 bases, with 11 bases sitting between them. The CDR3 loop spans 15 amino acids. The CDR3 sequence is CATSSSGTPYNEQFF. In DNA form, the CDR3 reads TGTGCCACCAGCAGTAGTGGGACGCCCTACAATGAGCAGTTCTTC. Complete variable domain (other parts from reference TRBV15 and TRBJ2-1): DAMVIQNPRYQVTQFGKPVTLSCSQTLNHNVMYWYQQKSSQAPKLLFHYYDKDFNNEADTPDNFQSRRPNTSFCFLDIRSPGLGDTAMYLCATSSSGTPYNEQFFGPGTRLTVL.

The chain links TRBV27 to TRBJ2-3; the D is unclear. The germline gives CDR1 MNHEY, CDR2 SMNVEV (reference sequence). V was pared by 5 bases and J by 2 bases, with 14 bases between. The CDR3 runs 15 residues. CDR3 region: CASSPPELVTDTQYF. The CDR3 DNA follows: TGTGCCAGCAGTCCCCCCGAGCTAGTCACAGATACGCAGTATTTT.

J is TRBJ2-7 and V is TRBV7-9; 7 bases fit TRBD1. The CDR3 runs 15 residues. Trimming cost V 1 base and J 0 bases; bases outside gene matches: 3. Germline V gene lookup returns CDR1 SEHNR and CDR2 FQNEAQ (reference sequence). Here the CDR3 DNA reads TGTGCCAGCAGCTTAGGGGGACAGAACTCCTACGAGCAGTACTTC. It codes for CASSLGGQNSYEQYF. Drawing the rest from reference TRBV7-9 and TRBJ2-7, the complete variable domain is DTGVSQNPRHKITKRGQNVTFRCDPISEHNRLYWYRQTLGQGPEFLTYFQNEAQLEKSRLLSDRFSAERPKGSFSTLEIQRTEQGDSAMYLCASSLGGQNSYEQYFGPGTRLTVT.

CDR3: CSARTGNIQYF. The DNA of the CDR3 is TGCAGTGCACGGACCGGGAACATTCAGTACTTC. The chain links TRBV20-1 to TRBJ2-4; D is undetermined. V shed 6 bases and J shed 7 bases, with 10 bases lying between them. Germline values: CDR1 DFQATT, CDR2 SNEGSKA (reference sequence). This CDR3 comprises 11 residues.

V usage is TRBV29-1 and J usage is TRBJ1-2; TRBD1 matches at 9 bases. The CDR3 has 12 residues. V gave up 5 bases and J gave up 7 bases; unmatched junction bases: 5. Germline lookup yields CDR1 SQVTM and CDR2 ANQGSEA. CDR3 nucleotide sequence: TGCAGCGTTCCACAGGGGGCGGGTGGCTACACCTTC. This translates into CSVPQGAGGYTF.

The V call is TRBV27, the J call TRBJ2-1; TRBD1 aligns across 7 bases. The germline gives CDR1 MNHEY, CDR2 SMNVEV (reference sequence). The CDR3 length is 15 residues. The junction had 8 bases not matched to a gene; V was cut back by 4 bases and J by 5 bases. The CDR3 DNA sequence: TGTGCCAGCAGTTCACCTTGGGGACAGAACAATGAGCAGTTCTTC. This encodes CASSSPWGQNNEQFF.

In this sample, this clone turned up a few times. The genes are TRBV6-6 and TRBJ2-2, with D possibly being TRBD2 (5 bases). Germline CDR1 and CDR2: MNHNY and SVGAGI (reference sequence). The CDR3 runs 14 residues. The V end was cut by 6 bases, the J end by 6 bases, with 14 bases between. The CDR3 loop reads CASSRNPGSGELFF. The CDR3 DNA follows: TGTGCCAGCAGCAGGAATCCGGGGTCCGGGGAGCTGTTTTTT.

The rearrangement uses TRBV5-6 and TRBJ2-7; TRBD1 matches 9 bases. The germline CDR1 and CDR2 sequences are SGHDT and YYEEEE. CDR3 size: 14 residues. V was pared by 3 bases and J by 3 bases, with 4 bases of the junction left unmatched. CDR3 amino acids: CASSWGTGHYEQYF. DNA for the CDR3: TGTGCCAGCAGCTGGGGGACAGGGCACTACGAGCAGTACTTC. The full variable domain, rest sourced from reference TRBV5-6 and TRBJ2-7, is DAGVTQSPTHLIKTRGQQVTLRCSPKSGHDTVSWYQQALGQGPQFIFQYYEEEERQRGNFPDRFSGHQFPNYSSELNVNALLLGDSALYLCASSWGTGHYEQYFGPGTRLTVT.

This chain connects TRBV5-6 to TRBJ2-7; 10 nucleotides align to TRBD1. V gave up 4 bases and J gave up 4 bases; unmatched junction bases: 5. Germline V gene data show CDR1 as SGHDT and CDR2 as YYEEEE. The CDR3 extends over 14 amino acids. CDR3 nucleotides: TGTGCCAGCAGCGGGGACAGGGGAACTTACGAGCAGTACTTC. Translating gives CASSGDRGTYEQYF.

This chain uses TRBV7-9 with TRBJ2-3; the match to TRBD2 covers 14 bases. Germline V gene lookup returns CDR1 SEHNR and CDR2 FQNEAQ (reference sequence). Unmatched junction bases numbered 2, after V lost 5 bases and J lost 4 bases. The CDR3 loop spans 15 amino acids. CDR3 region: CASSPGLAGADTQYF. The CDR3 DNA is TGTGCCAGCAGCCCGGGACTAGCGGGGGCAGATACGCAGTATTTT.

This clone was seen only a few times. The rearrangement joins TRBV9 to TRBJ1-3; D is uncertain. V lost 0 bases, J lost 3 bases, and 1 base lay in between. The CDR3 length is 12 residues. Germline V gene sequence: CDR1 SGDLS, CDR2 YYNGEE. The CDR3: CASSVDGNTIYF. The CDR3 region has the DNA TGTGCCAGCAGCGTAGATGGAAACACCATATATTTT.

CDR3 residues: CASSPTPTNEKLFF. DNA for the CDR3: TGTGCCAGCAGTCCGACACCAACTAATGAAAAACTGTTTTTT. The rearrangement links TRBV27 to TRBJ1-4, with D hard to call. The V end was cut by 5 bases, the J end by 0 bases, with 7 bases between. CDR1 MNHEY and CDR2 SMNVEV come from the germline V gene (reference sequence). This CDR3 spans 14 amino acids.

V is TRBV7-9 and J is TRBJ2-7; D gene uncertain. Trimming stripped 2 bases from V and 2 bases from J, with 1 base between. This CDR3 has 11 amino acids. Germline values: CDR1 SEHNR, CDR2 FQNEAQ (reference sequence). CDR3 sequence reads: CASSLTYEQYF. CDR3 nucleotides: TGTGCCAGCAGCTTAACCTACGAGCAGTACTTC.

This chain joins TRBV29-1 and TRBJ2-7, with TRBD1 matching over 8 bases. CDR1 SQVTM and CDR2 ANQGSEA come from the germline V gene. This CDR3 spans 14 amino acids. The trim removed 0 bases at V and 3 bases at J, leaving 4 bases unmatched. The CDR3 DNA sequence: TGCAGCGTTGAAGACCGGGGACAGGTCTACGAGCAGTACTTC. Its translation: CSVEDRGQVYEQYF.

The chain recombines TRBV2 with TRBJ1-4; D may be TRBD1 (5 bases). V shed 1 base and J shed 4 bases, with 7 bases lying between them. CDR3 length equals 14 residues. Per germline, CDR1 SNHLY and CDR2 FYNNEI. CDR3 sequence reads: CASSEGRGNEKLFF. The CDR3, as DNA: TGTGCCAGCAGTGAAGGAAGGGGTAATGAAAAACTGTTTTTT.

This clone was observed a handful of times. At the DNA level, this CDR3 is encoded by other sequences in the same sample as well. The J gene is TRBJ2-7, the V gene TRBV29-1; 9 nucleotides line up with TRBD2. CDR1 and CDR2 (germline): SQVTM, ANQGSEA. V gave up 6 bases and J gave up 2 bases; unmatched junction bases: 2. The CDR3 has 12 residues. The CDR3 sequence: CSVSGGPYEQYF. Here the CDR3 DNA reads TGCAGCGTAAGCGGGGGGCCCTACGAGCAGTACTTC.

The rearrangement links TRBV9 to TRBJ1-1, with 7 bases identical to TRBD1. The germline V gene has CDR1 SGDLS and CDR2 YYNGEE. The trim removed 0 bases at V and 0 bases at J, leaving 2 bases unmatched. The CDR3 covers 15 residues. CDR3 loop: CASSVATGLNTEAFF. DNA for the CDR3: TGTGCCAGCAGCGTAGCGACAGGGCTGAACACTGAAGCTTTCTTT.

CDR3 bases: TGTGCCAGCAGCCTGTACAGGGAAGTCGGGGACAATGAGCAGTTCTTC. It translates to CASSLYREVGDNEQFF. The rearrangement joins TRBV13 to TRBJ2-1, with D possibly matching TRBD1 (6 bases). The germline CDR1 and CDR2 sequences are PRHDT and FYEKMQ (reference sequence). This CDR3 spans 16 amino acids. V was pared by 5 bases and J by 5 bases, with 19 bases between.

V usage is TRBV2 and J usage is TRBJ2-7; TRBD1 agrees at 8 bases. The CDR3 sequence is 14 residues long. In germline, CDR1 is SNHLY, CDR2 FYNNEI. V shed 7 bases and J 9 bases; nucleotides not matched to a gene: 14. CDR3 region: CASNEGQGVLRQYF. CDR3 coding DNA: TGTGCCAGCAACGAAGGACAGGGCGTATTGCGGCAGTACTTC.